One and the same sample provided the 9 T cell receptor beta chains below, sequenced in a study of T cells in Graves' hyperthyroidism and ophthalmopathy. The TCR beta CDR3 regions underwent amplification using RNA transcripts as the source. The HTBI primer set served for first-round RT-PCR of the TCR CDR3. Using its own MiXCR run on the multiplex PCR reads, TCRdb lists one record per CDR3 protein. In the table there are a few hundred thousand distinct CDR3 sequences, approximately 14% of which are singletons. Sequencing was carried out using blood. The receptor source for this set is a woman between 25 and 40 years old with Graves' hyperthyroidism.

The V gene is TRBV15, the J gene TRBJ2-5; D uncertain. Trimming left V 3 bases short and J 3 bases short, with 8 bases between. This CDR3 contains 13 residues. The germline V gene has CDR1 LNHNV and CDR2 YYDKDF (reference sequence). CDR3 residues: CATSSSGEETQYF. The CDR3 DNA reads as TGTGCCACCAGCAGTTCAGGCGAAGAGACCCAGTACTTC.

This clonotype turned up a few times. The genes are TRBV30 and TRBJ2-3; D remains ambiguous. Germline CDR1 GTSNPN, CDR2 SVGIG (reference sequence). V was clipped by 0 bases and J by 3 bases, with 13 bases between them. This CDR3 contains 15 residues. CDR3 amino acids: CAWSVRLWGTDTQYF. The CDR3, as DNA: TGTGCCTGGAGTGTACGACTGTGGGGAACAGATACGCAGTATTTT.

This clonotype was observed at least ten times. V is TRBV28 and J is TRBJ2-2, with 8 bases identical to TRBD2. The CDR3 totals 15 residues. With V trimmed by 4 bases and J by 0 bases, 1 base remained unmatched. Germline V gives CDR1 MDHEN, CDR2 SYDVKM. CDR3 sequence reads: CASSSAGANTGELFF. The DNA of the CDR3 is TGTGCCAGCAGTTCAGCGGGAGCGAACACCGGGGAGCTGTTTTTT.

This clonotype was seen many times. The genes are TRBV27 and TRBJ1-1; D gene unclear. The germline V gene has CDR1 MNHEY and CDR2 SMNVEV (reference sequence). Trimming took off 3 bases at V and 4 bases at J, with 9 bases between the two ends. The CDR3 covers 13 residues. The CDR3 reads CASSFTVGTEAFF. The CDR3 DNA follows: TGTGCCAGCAGTTTTACGGTAGGCACTGAAGCTTTCTTT.

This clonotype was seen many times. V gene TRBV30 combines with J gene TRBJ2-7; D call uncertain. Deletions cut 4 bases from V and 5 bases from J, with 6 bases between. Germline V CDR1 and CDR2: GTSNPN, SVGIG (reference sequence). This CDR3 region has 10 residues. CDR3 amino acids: CAWIVDEQYF. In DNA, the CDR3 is TGTGCCTGGATAGTCGACGAGCAGTACTTC.

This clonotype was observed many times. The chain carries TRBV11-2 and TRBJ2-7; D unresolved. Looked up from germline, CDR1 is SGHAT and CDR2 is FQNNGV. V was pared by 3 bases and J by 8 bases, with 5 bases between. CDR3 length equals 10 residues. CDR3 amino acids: CASSLDQQYF. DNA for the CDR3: TGTGCCAGCAGCTTGGATCAGCAGTACTTC.

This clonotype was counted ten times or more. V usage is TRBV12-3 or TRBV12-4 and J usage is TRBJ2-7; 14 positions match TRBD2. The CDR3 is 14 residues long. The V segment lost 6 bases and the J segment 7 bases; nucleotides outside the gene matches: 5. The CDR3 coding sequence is TGTGCCAGCAGCGGGACTAGCGGGAGCTGGGAGCAGTACTTC. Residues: CASSGTSGSWEQYF.

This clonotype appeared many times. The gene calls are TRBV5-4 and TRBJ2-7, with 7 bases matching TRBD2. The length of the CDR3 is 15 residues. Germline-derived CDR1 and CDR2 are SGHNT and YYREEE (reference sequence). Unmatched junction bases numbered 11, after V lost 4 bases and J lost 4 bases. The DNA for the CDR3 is TGTGCCAGCAGCCCTTCACGGACTAGTTCTTACGAGCAGTACTTC. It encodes CASSPSRTSSYEQYF. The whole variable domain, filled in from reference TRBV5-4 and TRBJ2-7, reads ETGVTQSPTHLIKTRGQQVTLRCSSQSGHNTVSWYQQALGQGPQFIFQYYREEENGRGNFPPRFSGLQFPNYSSELNVNALELDDSALYLCASSPSRTSSYEQYFGPGTRLTVT.

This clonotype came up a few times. CDR3 nucleotide sequence: TGTGCCAGCAGACTAGCGGGAGGGCCGCACAATGAGCAGTTCTTC. Translation gives CASRLAGGPHNEQFF. This chain joins TRBV27 and TRBJ2-1, with TRBD2 identical over 13 bases. From germline, CDR1 is MNHEY and CDR2 SMNVEV (reference sequence). The length of the CDR3 is 15 residues. J gave up 5 bases and V 6 bases, and 4 bases lay outside the gene matches.